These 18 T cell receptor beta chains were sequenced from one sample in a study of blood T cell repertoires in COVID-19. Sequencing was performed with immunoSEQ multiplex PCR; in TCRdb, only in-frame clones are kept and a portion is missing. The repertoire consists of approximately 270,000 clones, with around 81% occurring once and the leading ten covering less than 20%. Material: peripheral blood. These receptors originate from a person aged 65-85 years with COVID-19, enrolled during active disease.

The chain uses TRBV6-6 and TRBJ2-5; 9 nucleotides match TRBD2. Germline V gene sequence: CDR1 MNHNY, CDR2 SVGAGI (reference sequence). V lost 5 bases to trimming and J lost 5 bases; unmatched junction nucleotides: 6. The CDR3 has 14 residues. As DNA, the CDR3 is TGTGCCAGCAGTGGCGGGGGGGCCTATGAGACCCAGTACTTC. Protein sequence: CASSGGGAYETQYF.

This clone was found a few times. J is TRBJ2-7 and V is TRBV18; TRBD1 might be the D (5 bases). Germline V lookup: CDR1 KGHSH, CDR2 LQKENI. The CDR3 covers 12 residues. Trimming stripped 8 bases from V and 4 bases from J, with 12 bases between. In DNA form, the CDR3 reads TGTGCCAGCACGTCCTACAGGTACGAGCAGTACTTC. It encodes CASTSYRYEQYF. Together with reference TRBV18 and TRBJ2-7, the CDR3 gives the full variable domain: NAGVMQNPRHLVRRRGQEARLRCSPMKGHSHVYWYRQLPEEGLKFMVYLQKENIIDESGMPKERFSAEFPKEGPSILRIQQVVRGDSAAYFCASTSYRYEQYFGPGTRLTVT.

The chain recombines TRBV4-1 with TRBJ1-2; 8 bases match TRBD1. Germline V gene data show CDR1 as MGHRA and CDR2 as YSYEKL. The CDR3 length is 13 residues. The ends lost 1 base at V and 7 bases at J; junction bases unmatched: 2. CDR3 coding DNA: TGCGCCAGCAGCCAAGGGACAGGGTCTGGCTACACCTTC. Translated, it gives CASSQGTGSGYTF.

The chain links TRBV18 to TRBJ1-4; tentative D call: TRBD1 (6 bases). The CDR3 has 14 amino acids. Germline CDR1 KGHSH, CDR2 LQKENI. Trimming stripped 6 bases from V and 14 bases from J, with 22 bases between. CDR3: CASSSDRSSLGLFF. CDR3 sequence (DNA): TGTGCCAGCTCGTCCGACAGGTCGTCGTTGGGTCTGTTTTTT.

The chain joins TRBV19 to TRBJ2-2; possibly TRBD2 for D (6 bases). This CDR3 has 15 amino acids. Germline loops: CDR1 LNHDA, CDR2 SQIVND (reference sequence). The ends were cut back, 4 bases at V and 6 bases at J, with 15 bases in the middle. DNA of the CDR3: TGTGCCAGTAGTACCCGGGGGTCGAGCCCCGGGGAGCTGTTTTTT. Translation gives CASSTRGSSPGELFF.

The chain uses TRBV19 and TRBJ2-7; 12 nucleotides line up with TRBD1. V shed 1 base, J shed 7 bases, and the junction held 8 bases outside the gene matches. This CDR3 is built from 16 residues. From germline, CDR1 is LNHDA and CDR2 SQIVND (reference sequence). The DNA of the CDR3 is TGTGCCAGTAGTATAGCCGCCGGGACAGGGGGCGGGGAGCAGTACTTC. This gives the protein CASSIAAGTGGGEQYF.

The CDR3 loop reads CATGGNWETQYF. CDR3 DNA: TGTGCCACGGGGGGAAACTGGGAGACCCAGTACTTC. The J gene is TRBJ2-5, the V gene TRBV6-6; 7 bases align to TRBD2. After removal of 10 bases from V and 5 bases from J, the junction contained 7 bases not matched to a gene. This CDR3 contains 12 residues. CDR1 MNHNY and CDR2 SVGAGI come from the germline V gene (reference sequence).

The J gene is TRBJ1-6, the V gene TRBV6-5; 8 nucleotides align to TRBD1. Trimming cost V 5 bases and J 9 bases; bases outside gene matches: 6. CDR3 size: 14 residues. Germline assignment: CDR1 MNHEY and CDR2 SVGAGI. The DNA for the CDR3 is TGTGCCAGCAGTCGACAGGGGTTCGGTTCACCCCTCCACTTT. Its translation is CASSRQGFGSPLHF.

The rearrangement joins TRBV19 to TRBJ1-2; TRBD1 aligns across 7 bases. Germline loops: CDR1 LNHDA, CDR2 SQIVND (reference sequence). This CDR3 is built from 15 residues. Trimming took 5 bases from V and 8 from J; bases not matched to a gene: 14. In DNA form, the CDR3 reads TGTGCCAGTAGTCCCGGGACAGTCCCGAACTCCGGCTACACCTTC. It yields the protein CASSPGTVPNSGYTF.

The CDR3 region has the DNA TGCGCCAGCAGCCCCGGACTAGCGGGGAAAGATACGCAGTATTTT. Translated: CASSPGLAGKDTQYF. This chain connects TRBV5-1 to TRBJ2-3; 12 bases map to TRBD2. This CDR3 spans 15 amino acids. Germline-derived CDR1 and CDR2 are SGHRS and YFSETQ. V dropped 4 bases and J dropped 5; count of bases not matched to a gene: 5.

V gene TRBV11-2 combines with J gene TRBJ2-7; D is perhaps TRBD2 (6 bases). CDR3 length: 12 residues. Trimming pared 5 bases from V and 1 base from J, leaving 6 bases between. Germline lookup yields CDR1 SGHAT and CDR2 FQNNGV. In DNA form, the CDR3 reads TGTGCCAGCAGCCGGGGGTCCTACGAGCAGTACTTC. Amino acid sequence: CASSRGSYEQYF.

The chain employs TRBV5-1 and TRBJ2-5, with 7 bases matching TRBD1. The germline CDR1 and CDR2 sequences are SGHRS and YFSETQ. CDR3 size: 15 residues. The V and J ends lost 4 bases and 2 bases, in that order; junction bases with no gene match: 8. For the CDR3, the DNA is TGCGCCAGCAGCCCCAATTCGGGACAGCAAGAGACCCAGTACTTC. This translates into CASSPNSGQQETQYF.

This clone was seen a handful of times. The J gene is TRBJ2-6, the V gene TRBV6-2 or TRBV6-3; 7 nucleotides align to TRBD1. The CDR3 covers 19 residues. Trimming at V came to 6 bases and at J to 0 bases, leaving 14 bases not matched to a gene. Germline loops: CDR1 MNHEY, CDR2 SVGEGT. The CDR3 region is CASSPGTAVAFSGANVLTF. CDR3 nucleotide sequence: TGTGCCAGCAGCCCCGGGACAGCAGTCGCCTTCTCTGGGGCCAACGTCCTGACTTTC.

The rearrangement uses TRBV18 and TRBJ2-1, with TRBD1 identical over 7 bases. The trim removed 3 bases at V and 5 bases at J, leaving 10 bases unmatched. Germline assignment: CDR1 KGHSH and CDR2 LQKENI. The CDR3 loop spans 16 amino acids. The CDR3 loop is CASSPFDRAVNNEQFF. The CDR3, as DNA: TGTGCCAGCTCACCTTTCGACAGGGCGGTAAACAATGAGCAGTTCTTC.

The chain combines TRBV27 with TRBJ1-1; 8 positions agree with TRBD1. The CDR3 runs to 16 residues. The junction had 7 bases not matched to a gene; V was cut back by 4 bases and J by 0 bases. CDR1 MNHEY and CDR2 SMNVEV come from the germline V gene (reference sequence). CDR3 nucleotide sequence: TGTGCCAGCAGTTACACAGGGGGAGGGATGAACACTGAAGCTTTCTTT. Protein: CASSYTGGGMNTEAFF.

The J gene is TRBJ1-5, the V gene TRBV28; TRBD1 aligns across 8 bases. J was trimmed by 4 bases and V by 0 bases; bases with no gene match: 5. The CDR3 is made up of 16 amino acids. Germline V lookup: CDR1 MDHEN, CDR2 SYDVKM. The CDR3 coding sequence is TGTGCCAGCAGTTTATGGCAGGGGGCCGGAAATCAGCCCCAGCATTTT. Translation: CASSLWQGAGNQPQHF.

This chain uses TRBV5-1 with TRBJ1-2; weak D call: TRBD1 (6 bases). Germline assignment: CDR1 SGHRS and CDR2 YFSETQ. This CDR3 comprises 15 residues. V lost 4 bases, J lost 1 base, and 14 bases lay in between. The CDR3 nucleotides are TGCGCCAGCAGCCCGACAGGTTCGGGTAACTATGGCTACACCTTC. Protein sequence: CASSPTGSGNYGYTF. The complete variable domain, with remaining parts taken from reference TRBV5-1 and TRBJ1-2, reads KAGVTQTPRYLIKTRGQQVTLSCSPISGHRSVSWYQQTPGQGLQFLFEYFSETQRNKGNFPGRFSGRQFSNSRSEMNVSTLELGDSALYLCASSPTGSGNYGYTFGSGTRLTVV.

The CDR3 here is CASSHRTGGNTEAFF. DNA of the CDR3: TGTGCCAGCAGCCACCGGACAGGGGGTAACACTGAAGCTTTCTTT. V is TRBV11-2 and J is TRBJ1-1; TRBD1 aligns across 10 bases. Trimming took 5 bases from V and 2 from J; bases not matched to a gene: 5. CDR1 and CDR2 from the germline V gene are SGHAT and FQNNGV. This CDR3 contains 15 residues.